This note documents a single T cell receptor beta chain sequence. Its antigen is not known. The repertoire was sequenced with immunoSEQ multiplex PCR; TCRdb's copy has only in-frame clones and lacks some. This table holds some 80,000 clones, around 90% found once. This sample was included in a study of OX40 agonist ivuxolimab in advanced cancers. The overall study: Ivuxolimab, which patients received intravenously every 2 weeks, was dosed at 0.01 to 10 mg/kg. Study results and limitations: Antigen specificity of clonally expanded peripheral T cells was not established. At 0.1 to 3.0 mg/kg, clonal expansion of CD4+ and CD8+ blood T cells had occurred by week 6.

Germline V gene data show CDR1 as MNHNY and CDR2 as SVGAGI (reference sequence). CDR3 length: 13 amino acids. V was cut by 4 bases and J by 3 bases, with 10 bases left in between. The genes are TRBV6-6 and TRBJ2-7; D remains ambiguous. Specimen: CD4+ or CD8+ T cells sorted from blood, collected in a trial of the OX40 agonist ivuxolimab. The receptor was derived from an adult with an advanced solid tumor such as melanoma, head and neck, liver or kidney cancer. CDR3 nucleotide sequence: TGTGCCAGCAGTTTTGGGCCAGACTACGAGCAGTACTTC. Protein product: CASSFGPDYEQYF.